This T cell receptor beta chain was sequenced in a study of cytomegalovirus exposure and HLA in healthy donors listed by TCRdb under 2017. Turning to the overall study: According to an earlier analysis of several hundred of the donors, some 180 million T cells yielded over 100 million unique TCR beta sequences and approximately 300 Gb of sequence data. An early release covering over 500 HLA-typed donors comprised about 310 gigabases of sequencing data and tens of millions of unique TCR sequences. The genetic ancestry cluster associated with self-reported Caucasian donors included 81% of the 398 genotyped donors. The aim of the study was to test whether cataloging public T cell receptors could identify signatures of past pathogen exposure. Using immunosequencing, the study profiled T cell repertoires from around 670 subjects and related those repertoires to cytomegalovirus serostatus. A separate validation cohort of 100 to 150 different subjects was used in addition to the roughly 700-subject first cohort. High-throughput TCR immunosequencing, statistical association of individual TCRs with disease status, and machine learning were combined to predict cytomegalovirus infection status. In a later analysis, previously published TCR beta repertoires from more than 500 donors were re-analyzed and high-resolution HLA genotyping was added so that TCR occurrence patterns could be studied. The later analysis used no new phenotypic data to find candidate immune exposures, relying instead on TCR beta sequences and their occurrence across donors. An earlier analysis of 587 of the donors used high-throughput TCR beta sequencing to judge whether each TCR beta V gene segment behaved as functional or pseudogenic. Donor age, sex, ethnicity and CMV serostatus were collected together with the repertoire data. A later genetic analysis took genome-wide SNP genotypes for 398 of the 666 donors and used that subset as a discovery cohort. Every discovery cohort repertoire had been produced on one sequencing platform. Both class I and class II loci were covered by HLA typing, at four-digit resolution. Typing coverage differed by locus: A, B, C, DRB1 and DQB1 were typed in about 620-640 donors, DQA1 in about 500, DPA1 in 600 to 610, and DPB1 in approximately 450. Four or five DR-DQ haplotypes were handled as single units for association and clustering because linkage in the cohort was strong. Among some 410 genotyped donors of the cohort, an average of around 250,000 unique TCR beta nucleotide sequences was sequenced per donor, of which 15% to 20% were non-productive.

Library preparation employed the immunoSEQ multiplex PCR assay. For the multiplex PCR, a mixture combining 60 forward primers for TCR Vbeta segments and 13 reverse primers for TCR Jbeta segments was used. The CDR3 region of rearranged TCR beta genes was amplified from genomic DNA with a multiplex PCR assay. On the Illumina HiSeq System, the amplified TCR beta libraries were sequenced as 87-base-pair reads. In the authors' own workflow: Across the 700 or so repertoires, a later analysis counted around 80 million unique TCR beta chains, 9 million to 14 million of which were shared by at least two donors. To remove PCR and sequencing errors, raw reads were error-corrected and collapsed into unique sequences using a nearest-neighbor algorithm that merged closely related sequences. V, D and J gene segments were assigned by aligning CDR3 sequences to IMGT reference sequences. For a sequence to be retained, a match of at least six nucleotides to both a V gene segment and a J gene segment was required. A rearrangement was called productive if the CDR3 had no stop codons and remained in frame with V and J, and every other rearrangement was called non-productive. Following IMGT convention, CDR3 was defined as the stretch from the second conserved V-encoded cysteine up to the conserved J-encoded phenylalanine. In an earlier analysis of 587 of the donors, sequences lacking an unambiguous match to a single V gene segment were excluded. In an earlier analysis of some 590 of the donors, V segments were called functional above 56.7% productive rearrangements and were called segregating when the between-donor standard deviation exceeded 5%. A statistical classification framework was built for diagnosing cytomegalovirus status from the catalog of TCR beta chain sequences. In a later analysis, V and J genes were assigned by comparing TCR nucleotide sequences against IMGT/GENE-DB human TR gene sequences. A later analysis assigned CDR3 sequences and most-parsimonious VDJ recombination scenarios with the TCRdist pipeline. In a later analysis, each TCR beta chain was defined by its CDR3 amino acid sequence together with its V-gene family, and reads lacking a unique V-gene family were excluded. In a later analysis, around 650 highly shared, low-generation-probability nucleotide sequences were removed to address suspected cross-contamination and a sequencing artifact. In a later analysis, a clonal expansion index for each public chain was calculated from normalized within-repertoire ranks of inferred template counts. A later analysis computed generation probabilities with a VDJ recombination model fitted to out-of-frame rearrangements, and checked the results against IGoR. In a later analysis, hypergeometric tests were used to score TCR-TCR, TCR-HLA and TCR-CMV co-occurrence, with a repertoire-size bias correction applied to TCR pairs. To estimate false discovery rates, a later analysis permuted the HLA or CMV assignments 20 times. In a later analysis, co-occurring TCRs were grouped with DBSCAN, and TCRdist sequence similarity was added when clustering was performed within HLA-allele-positive subsets. Co-occurrence clustering excluded repertoires with fewer than 30,000 or more than 120,000 public chains, plus five with anomalous nucleotide sharing. This immuneACCESS table, as held by TCRdb, lists in-frame sequences with V and J called but not all clones. Of the missing ones, under half trace to an unresolved V gene in checked studies; the others have no known cause. That table is the source of V, J and clone size, and D and trimming were worked out from the DNA. The table for this sample lists 200,000 or so clones. The ten largest clones represent approximately 0.74% of the sample.

The cohort consisted of 650 to 850 healthy bone marrow donors. All cohort members were sampled while nominally healthy, although unrecorded immune exposures were likely present. The donor was CMV seronegative and belonged to the group of around 400 seronegative cohort members. A peripheral blood sample was collected from each donor, and TCR beta sequencing was performed on peripheral blood mononuclear cells. The Qiagen DNeasy Blood Extraction Kit was used to extract genomic DNA from the blood cell samples. The germline V gene supplies CDR1 SGHTA and CDR2 FQGNSA. The CDR3 spans 14 residues, from the cysteine through the phenylalanine. Only the CDR3 DNA stays, 42 bases, in frame from base 1. Ends trimmed: V by 3 bases, J by 7 bases; bases unmatched to a gene: 7. Paper-wide results and their limitations: Most CMV-associated TCR beta chains appeared to be HLA-restricted in a later analysis, and the HLA associations seemed to be driven largely by CMV exposure. Linkage disequilibrium might explain the correlated functional status among segregating V segments, but an unknown experimental factor could not be ruled out. In a later analysis, HLA-associated TCR beta chains were found to be more clonally expanded and to have lower generation probabilities than equally common non-associated chains. Because HLA typing was missing for some donors at each locus, association tests included only the typed subset. Most TCR sequences were seen in very few donors, while some public TCRs were found in many individuals. Because counts were too low, around 17 rarely observed V segments, including chromosome 9 orphons, were left out of the earlier analysis of 587 of the donors. According to a later analysis, parvovirus B19, influenza, CMV and Epstein-Barr virus appeared linked to several top co-occurrence clusters. According to the authors, the approach could potentially be generalized to other disease states and immunological phenotypes. In a later analysis, some 18,000 TCR beta sequences were associated with specific HLA alleles at a false discovery rate of 0.05. The only immune exposure information available for the cohort was CMV serostatus. Cytomegalovirus status was reported to be diagnosed by the classifier with high specificity and sensitivity in both the original and validation cohorts. In this cohort, only TCR beta chains were sequenced, and detectable features were limited by the absence of alpha or paired-chain data. According to a later genetic analysis, donors in an Asian-associated ancestry cluster had fewer N-insertions in productive TCRs than the approximately 610-donor mean. The sequencing pipeline was judged likely to have produced a cluster of highly shared sequence variants as a technical artifact. Some IMGT-functional V segments, including TRBV6-2 and TRBV6-3, could not be distinguished by the 87-base-pair reads and were therefore excluded. In vitro tests confirmed that a few of the cytomegalovirus-associated TCR beta chains recognize cytomegalovirus antigens. The study gave a list of about 160 TCR beta chains associated with cytomegalovirus. An association between a missense DCLRE1C variant and V-gene and J-gene trimming of TCR beta chains was found in a later genetic analysis and replicated in an independent cohort. A later analysis found that TCR association rates varied across HLA loci, with DRB1 alleles showing the most associated TCRs and HLA-C alleles the fewest. An earlier analysis of several hundred of the donors showed that most TCR beta V segments appeared in productive rearrangements either about 87% or about 30% of the time, which broadly matched IMGT annotations. Strong co-occurrence of HLA alleles, especially DR and DQ, made assigning TCR associations to individual alleles difficult. A further reported finding was that TCR beta sequences accurately predicted the HLA-A and HLA-B alleles for most subjects in the first cohort. Presence/absence analyses assumed roughly uniform sequencing depth across donors, an assumption that may not hold.

A word on this clone: The antigen it binds to is not known.

This clonotype originated in a boy aged 10-17 years in good health and CMV-seronegative. The sample comprised PBMCs. The receptor chain draws on TRBV7-2 and TRBJ1-2, and TRBD1 matches 8 of the central bases. The DNA sequence follows: TGTGCCAGCAGCTTCGGACAGGGAGAGGGTGGCTACACCTTC. It codes for CASSFGQGEGGYTF.